Detailed here is one T cell receptor beta chain. The specificity of this receptor is unknown. No much larger clone is present one base from it, and per-base qualities are unavailable. TCRbeta CDR3 regions were amplified from genomic DNA by means of the immunoSEQ Assay, a bias-controlled multiplex PCR. Per the original workflow: Nucleated cell counts per sample were estimated from amplification of reference gene primers within the assay. Sequence reads were collapsed and filtered to measure the absolute abundance of every unique TCRbeta CDR3 rearrangement. For each sample, productive Simpson clonality was calculated as the square root of Simpson's diversity index over productive rearrangements. This is the immuneACCESS table as TCRdb keeps it, with only in-frame sequences that have V and J called. A part of the clones is gone; compared with another copy, unresolved V genes explain less than half, and the rest is unexplained. Clonal size and the V and J genes are those of that table, whereas D and trimming came from the DNA. This sample gives roughly 220,000 clones in total; just under 85% of them show up just once. Together, the top ten hold approximately 16% of the sample.

The entry originates in a study of blood T cell repertoires in COVID-19 (dated by TCRdb to the early 2020s). A note on the overall study: Collaborator samples came from the United States, Italy and Spain and covered acute and convalescent phases of COVID-19. The material from the prospective study consisted of cDNA or gDNA derived from T cells, B-cell-depleted T cells, or PBMCs. Subjects who had been exposed to COVID-19, were actively infected with it, or had recovered from it provided the deeply sampled blood TCRbeta repertoires that made up the dataset. The repertoires were released in a freely available public database intended as a resource for research on the immune response to SARS-CoV-2. Samples were obtained from the ongoing ImmuneRACE study (first 160 participants) and from 1,000 to 1,500 subjects provided by 6 global collaborators. A de-identified subject ID, COVID-19 status, age in years and sex were almost always included in the sample metadata. Where available, HLA class I and class II types were taken from metadata supplied by the sample provider and were not determined by assay-based typing.

Overall results and qualifications from the work: Clinical and demographic metadata were provided uncurated, with the amount varying by source and participant.

Enrolling through a virtual design, the prospective study's participants ranged in age from roughly 18 to 95 years and lived across roughly 24 United States geographic areas. Cohort assignment in the prospective study relied on participant-reported clinical history from a screening survey and a study questionnaire. Recovered participants in ImmuneRACE Cohort 3 were defined by two consecutive negative NP/OP PCR tests, clearance by a healthcare professional, or resolution of symptoms. Mobile phlebotomists in the prospective study collected whole blood, serum and a nasopharyngeal or oropharyngeal swab from every participant. Over an approximately 2-month period, participants in the prospective study had the option of providing additional blood draws and questionnaires. Before DNA extraction, prospective study blood samples were shipped either frozen or at room temperature. CDR1 MNHEY and CDR2 SMNVEV are derived from the germline V gene (reference sequence). Counted from cysteine to phenylalanine, this CDR3 has 16 amino acids. Left in the record is the CDR3 DNA by itself, 48 bases read in frame from the first base. V and J are trimmed by 5 bases and 4 bases, and the gene matches miss 4 bases of the junction.

The clonotype originates from a man aged 40-50 years who had recovered from COVID-19. This chain joins TRBV27 to TRBJ2-1; 14 bases in the junction line up with TRBD2. The sequencing sample was made of PBMCs or T cells enriched from blood (not recorded which). The nucleotides are TGTGCCAGCAGTAGACTAGCGGGGGGGGTTTACAATGAGCAGTTCTTC. It encodes CASSRLAGGVYNEQFF.